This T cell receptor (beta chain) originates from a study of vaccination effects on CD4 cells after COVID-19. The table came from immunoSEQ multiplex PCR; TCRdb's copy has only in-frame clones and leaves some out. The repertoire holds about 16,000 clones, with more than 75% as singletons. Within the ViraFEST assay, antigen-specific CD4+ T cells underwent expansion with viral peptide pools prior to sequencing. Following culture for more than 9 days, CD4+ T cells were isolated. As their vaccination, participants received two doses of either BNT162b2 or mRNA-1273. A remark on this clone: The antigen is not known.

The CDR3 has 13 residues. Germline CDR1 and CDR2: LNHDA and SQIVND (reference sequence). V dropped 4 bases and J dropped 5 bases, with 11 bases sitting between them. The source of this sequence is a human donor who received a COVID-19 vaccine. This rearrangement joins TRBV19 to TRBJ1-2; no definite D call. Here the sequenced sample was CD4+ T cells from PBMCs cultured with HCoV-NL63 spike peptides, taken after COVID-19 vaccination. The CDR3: CASSKRKFYGYTF. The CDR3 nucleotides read TGTGCCAGTAGTAAAAGAAAATTTTATGGCTACACCTTC.